This T cell receptor beta chain is from a study of cytomegalovirus exposure and HLA in healthy donors. Study conclusions and caveats: Confirmation in vitro established that a few CMV-associated chains were specific for CMV antigens. Most TCR beta V segments were productive about 87% or about 30% of the time in an earlier analysis. A classifier reportedly called cytomegalovirus status with high sensitivity and specificity.

PCR employed 60 Vbeta and 13 Jbeta primers. Assay used: immunoSEQ multiplex PCR; TCRdb lists only in-frame clones, some missing. Reported are about 210,000 clones; the ten largest clones contain more than 0.75%. V shed 5 bases and J shed 8 bases, with 19 bases lying between them. The CDR3 is made up of 15 amino acids. CDR1 SGHNT and CDR2 YENEEA come from the germline V gene. With regard to this clone: Its cognate antigen is unknown.

The J gene is TRBJ2-1, the V gene TRBV11-3, with D perhaps TRBD1 (6 bases). The TCR comes from a woman in her twenties or thirties in good health and CMV-seropositive. Material: PBMCs. The CDR3 DNA sequence: TGTGCCAGCAGCCACACTGGACAGACAGGACATGAGCAGTTCTTC. It encodes CASSHTGQTGHEQFF.